This T cell receptor (beta chain) was recovered during a study of CD8 T cells in ankylosing spondylitis. General observations from the study: Ankylosing spondylitis blood seemed to carry a telltale TCR beta motif made of fewer than 10 highly homologous variants.

Germline V gene sequence: CDR1 DFQATT, CDR2 SNEGSKA (reference sequence). CDR3 length: 15 amino acids. V was trimmed by 0 bases and J by 1 base, leaving 12 bases between them. TCRdb reprocessed the 5' RACE reads with MiXCR, giving one entry per CDR3 protein. The sample lists 500,000 or so distinct CDR3 sequences; about 5.2% were seen once. This clonotype has at least ten counts. What it binds is not known. The chain uses TRBV20-1 and TRBJ1-1, with unresolved D. Sequencing was performed on blood, either unsorted or a sorted T cell fraction (not recorded which). The TCR comes from a male donor with ankylosing spondylitis. The CDR3 loop is CSARDLAARNTEAFF. The CDR3 DNA is TGCAGTGCTAGAGATTTAGCAGCGAGGAACACTGAAGCTTTCTTT.